The 24 T cell receptor beta chains listed next were all sequenced from one sample in a study of Ad26.COV2.S vaccination and SARS-CoV-2 variants. Libraries were prepared by immunoSEQ multiplex PCR; TCRdb keeps only in-frame clonotypes and omits some of them. The top ten hold 12% of the sample, which has 410,000 or so clones, around nine tenths seen once. Treatment of the sample: around 19 received Ad26.COV2.S at low or high dose, single or two shots; several received placebo; per-sample allocation not given. All samples were drawn on day 63, counting from the first vaccine or placebo injection. Sample: peripheral blood, taken in a trial of Ad26.COV2.S vaccine versus placebo. These receptors were obtained from a person between 18 and 65 years old who received the Ad26.COV2.S COVID-19 vaccine or a placebo.

This chain connects TRBV19 to TRBJ2-3; 9 bases align to TRBD1. The CDR3 sequence is 14 residues long. Trimming took 10 bases from V and 3 from J; bases not matched to a gene: 8. Germline V CDR1 and CDR2: LNHDA, SQIVND (reference sequence). The CDR3 nucleotides are TGTGCCACACTGGGACAGGGTGGTACAGATACGCAGTATTTT. Translated, it gives CATLGQGGTDTQYF. Looking up the rest from reference TRBV19 and TRBJ2-3 gives the full variable domain: DGGITQSPKYLFRKEGQNVTLSCEQNLNHDAMYWYRQDPGQGLRLIYYSQIVNDFQKGDIAEGYSVSREKKESFPLTVTSAQKNPTAFYLCATLGQGGTDTQYFGPGTRLTVL.

This chain connects TRBV9 to TRBJ2-2; no firm D call. V was clipped by 0 bases and J by 5 bases, with 11 bases between them. The CDR3 has 15 residues. Germline V gene sequence: CDR1 SGDLS, CDR2 YYNGEE. Here the CDR3 DNA reads TGTGCCAGCAGCGTAGGATGGACGGGTACCGGGGAGCTGTTTTTT. This gives the protein CASSVGWTGTGELFF.

This chain joins TRBV6-6 and TRBJ1-1; D gene ambiguous. CDR3 length equals 14 residues. The ends were cut back, 6 bases at V and 2 bases at J, with 13 bases in the middle. Germline lookup yields CDR1 MNHNY and CDR2 SVGAGI (reference sequence). The CDR3 DNA reads TGTGCCAGCAGCAAAGGGAATTTAAACACTGAAGCTTTCTTT. Translated: CASSKGNLNTEAFF.

The J gene is TRBJ1-2, the V gene TRBV14, with a tentative D call TRBD1 (5 bases). Trimming removed 2 bases from V and 6 bases from J, with 22 bases in between. This CDR3 has 17 residues. CDR1 is SGHDN and CDR2 is FVKESK in the germline V gene. The CDR3 spells CASSQSFGTGERDGYTF. The CDR3 nucleotides read TGTGCCAGCAGCCAAAGCTTTGGGACCGGGGAAAGAGATGGCTACACCTTC.

The J gene is TRBJ2-7, the V gene TRBV7-2; TRBD1 might be the D (6 bases). The CDR3 covers 15 residues. Germline V gene data show CDR1 as SGHTA and CDR2 as FQGNSA. Between the trimmed V and J ends, which lost 5 bases and 3 bases, there was a span of 17 bases. CDR3 nucleotides: TGTGCCAGCAGCCTCGGACAGACCCGCCGCTACGAGCAGTACTTC. Translated, it gives CASSLGQTRRYEQYF.

About this clone: Other DNA sequences in the same sample also yield this CDR3. This chain joins TRBV6-2 or TRBV6-3 and TRBJ2-7; D gene uncertain. Germline CDR1 and CDR2: MNHEY and SVGEGT. The length of the CDR3 is 12 residues. V dropped 0 bases and J dropped 0 bases, with 0 bases sitting between them. The CDR3 loop is CASSYSSYEQYF. As DNA, the CDR3 is TGTGCCAGCAGTTACTCCTCCTACGAGCAGTACTTC.

The chain carries TRBV7-3 and TRBJ1-2, with TRBD1 as a possible D gene (6 bases). The CDR3 has 15 residues. The V gene lost 6 bases and the J gene lost 4 bases, with 18 bases spanning the gap. Per germline, CDR1 SGHTA and CDR2 FQGTGA. In nucleotides, the CDR3 is TGTGCCAGCAGGTGCGGGGGCGGAAACTTCTATGGCTACACCTTC. Encoded protein: CASRCGGGNFYGYTF.

J is TRBJ1-6 and V is TRBV5-5; no clear D. Germline CDR1 reads SGHKS; CDR2 reads YYEKEE (reference sequence). This CDR3 has 14 amino acids. V was shortened by 0 bases and J by 7 bases, with 8 bases between the two germline ends. CDR3: CASSLGAGNSPLHF. CDR3 DNA sequence: TGTGCCAGCAGCTTGGGGGCGGGAAATTCACCCCTCCACTTT.

The chain couples TRBV3-1 (or the pseudogene TRBV3-2) to TRBJ2-7; 9 bases are shared with TRBD2. This CDR3 comprises 15 residues. The germline CDR1 and CDR2 sequences are LGHDT and YNNKEL (reference sequence). J lost 7 bases, V lost 4 bases, and 11 bases had no gene match. CDR3 sequence (DNA): TGTGCCAGCAGCCCCAGGGTAGCGGGAGAGCTGGAGCAGTACTTC. This gives the protein CASSPRVAGELEQYF.

Of note for this clone: The same CDR3 arises from other DNA sequences in this sample as well. This chain links TRBV7-2 with TRBJ2-5; no reliable D call. Germline V gives CDR1 SGHTA, CDR2 FQGNSA. The ends were cut back, 2 bases at V and 3 bases at J, with 1 base in the middle. The length of the CDR3 is 11 residues. CDR3 residues: CASSLKETQYF. DNA of the CDR3: TGTGCCAGCAGCTTAAAAGAGACCCAGTACTTC.

This clone is a singleton in its sample. The V and J genes are TRBV13 and TRBJ2-7, with a possible D match to TRBD2 (5 bases). V was clipped by 4 bases and J by 2 bases, with 9 bases between them. Germline values: CDR1 PRHDT, CDR2 FYEKMQ (reference sequence). There are 13 residues in the CDR3. The CDR3 DNA sequence: TGTGCCAGCAGCTCGGAGCGGACCTACGAGCAGTACTTC. Encoded protein: CASSSERTYEQYF.

This clone was recorded a few times. The V and J genes are TRBV5-1 and TRBJ2-7, with 9 bases fitting TRBD1. CDR3 size: 15 residues. Germline CDR1 is SGHRS and CDR2 is YFSETQ. Germline trimming cut 1 base from V and 7 bases from J; bases unmatched to any gene: 9. This CDR3 is CASSLRGQGSEEQYF. CDR3 DNA: TGCGCCAGCAGCTTGCGGGGACAGGGTTCGGAAGAGCAGTACTTC.

This rearrangement joins TRBV10-3 to TRBJ2-7; 10 bases match TRBD2. This CDR3 comprises 16 residues. V lost 4 bases and J lost 2; bases outside the gene matches: 8. The germline gives CDR1 ENHRY, CDR2 SYGVKD. The CDR3 bases are TGTGCCATCAGTGGAAGCCGGACTAGCGGTCCCTACGAGCAGTACTTC. This translates into CAISGSRTSGPYEQYF.

The J gene is TRBJ2-7, the V gene TRBV6-5; D may be TRBD1 (6 bases). V was pared by 0 bases and J by 0 bases, with 9 bases between. The CDR3 covers 15 residues. The germline V gene encodes CDR1 MNHEY and CDR2 SVGAGI. The chain's CDR3 is CASSYSRGFSYEQYF. Here the CDR3 DNA reads TGTGCCAGCAGTTACTCAAGGGGGTTCTCCTACGAGCAGTACTTC.

V gene TRBV4-3 combines with J gene TRBJ1-1; D perhaps matches TRBD1 (6 bases). V was shortened by 4 bases and J by 0 bases, with 12 bases between the two germline ends. The germline V gene has CDR1 LGHNA and CDR2 YSLEER. This CDR3 is built from 15 residues. CDR3 coding DNA: TGCGCCAGCAGCCGCCGTGGACAGATGAACACTGAAGCTTTCTTT. Encoded protein: CASSRRGQMNTEAFF.

The gene calls are TRBV19 and TRBJ2-3; perhaps TRBD2 as D (7 bases). V dropped 3 bases and J dropped 2 bases, with 18 bases sitting between them. Germline V gene sequence: CDR1 LNHDA, CDR2 SQIVND (reference sequence). The CDR3 totals 17 residues. The CDR3 region is CASSISRGGALTDTQYF. The DNA of the CDR3 is TGTGCCAGTAGTATCTCTAGGGGGGGAGCCCTCACAGATACGCAGTATTTT.

This sequence joins TRBV19 and TRBJ2-6; D not certain. CDR3 length: 13 residues. Germline V gene sequence: CDR1 LNHDA, CDR2 SQIVND (reference sequence). V lost 6 bases to trimming and J lost 3 bases, with 6 bases between them. The CDR3 sequence: CASSGNGANVLTF. CDR3 in DNA: TGTGCCAGTAGCGGTAATGGGGCCAACGTCCTGACTTTC. Drawing the rest from reference TRBV19 and TRBJ2-6, the complete variable domain is DGGITQSPKYLFRKEGQNVTLSCEQNLNHDAMYWYRQDPGQGLRLIYYSQIVNDFQKGDIAEGYSVSREKKESFPLTVTSAQKNPTAFYLCASSGNGANVLTFGAGSRLTVL.

V is TRBV2 and J is TRBJ2-5, with 7 bases lining up with TRBD1. CDR3 length: 13 amino acids. J gave up 2 bases and V 7 bases, and 4 bases lay outside the gene matches. CDR1 is SNHLY, CDR2 FYNNEI, per germline. CDR3 coding DNA: TGTGCCAGCACCGGACAGGCACAAGAGACCCAGTACTTC. Its protein product is CASTGQAQETQYF.

The chain is built from TRBV7-2 and TRBJ2-1, with 14 bases lining up with TRBD2. Germline CDR1 is SGHTA and CDR2 is FQGNSA. The CDR3 sequence is 16 residues long. Trimming removed 6 bases from V and 5 bases from J; junction bases left unmatched: 6. The CDR3, as DNA: TGTGCCAGCAGGGGGACTAGCGGGAGTGGTAACAATGAGCAGTTCTTC. Translated, it gives CASRGTSGSGNNEQFF.

This chain connects TRBV4-1 to TRBJ2-5; 12 nucleotides align to TRBD2. This CDR3 spans 16 amino acids. J lost 5 bases, V lost 3 bases, and 7 bases had no gene match. CDR1 is MGHRA and CDR2 is YSYEKL in the germline V gene. CDR3 amino acids: CASSQGLAGLMETQYF. CDR3 coding DNA: TGCGCCAGCAGCCAGGGACTAGCGGGCCTTATGGAGACCCAGTACTTC.

The genes are TRBV2 and TRBJ2-1; D is possibly TRBD2 (5 bases). The CDR3 consists of 13 residues. V was shortened by 7 bases and J by 4 bases, with 11 bases between the two germline ends. Germline V gene lookup returns CDR1 SNHLY and CDR2 FYNNEI. This chain's CDR3 is CASKGAEYNEQFF. In DNA form, the CDR3 reads TGTGCCAGCAAGGGAGCGGAGTACAATGAGCAGTTCTTC.

The chain has TRBV10-3 and TRBJ2-3; D not certain. The V end lost 0 bases, the J end lost 3 bases, and 4 bases lay between the germline ends. This CDR3 is 13 amino acids long. Germline V lookup: CDR1 ENHRY, CDR2 SYGVKD. In DNA, the CDR3 is TGTGCCATCAGTGAGTCGAGGACAGATACGCAGTATTTT. It codes for CAISESRTDTQYF.

The chain has TRBV18 and TRBJ1-1; D is perhaps TRBD1 (6 bases). Germline V gene data show CDR1 as KGHSH and CDR2 as LQKENI. The germline V and J ends were trimmed by 8 bases and 4 bases, with 17 bases remaining between them. This CDR3 contains 14 residues. CDR3 amino acids: CASLFAGEGTEAFF. CDR3 sequence (DNA): TGTGCCAGCCTATTCGCAGGGGAGGGCACTGAAGCTTTCTTT.

In regard to this clone: This sample also contains other DNA sequences that code for the same CDR3. This chain uses TRBV30 with TRBJ2-5; D possibly corresponds to TRBD2 (5 bases). Germline V CDR1 and CDR2: GTSNPN, SVGIG (reference sequence). The CDR3 consists of 12 residues. The germline V and J ends were trimmed by 2 bases and 2 bases, with 6 bases remaining between them. CDR3 sequence (DNA): TGTGCCTGGAGTCCGGGACAAGAGACCCAGTACTTC. The encoded protein is CAWSPGQETQYF.